This T cell receptor beta chain was captured in a study of control samples from healthy donors and cancer patients. V lost 2 bases and J 3 bases, leaving 7 bases between the germline ends. Germline V gene sequence: CDR1 LGHNA, CDR2 YSLEER. The length of the CDR3 is 14 residues. Method: immunoSEQ multiplex PCR; TCRdb's copy keeps in-frame clones and lacks some. The profile covers about 140,000 clones, with 94% appearing a single time and roughly 14% taken by the ten largest. The chain links TRBV4-3 to TRBJ2-2; D may be TRBD1 (5 bases). The specimen was blood. The receptor was derived from a middle-aged man in good health. CDR3 amino acids: CASSQQGYTGELFF. The CDR3 region has the DNA TGCGCCAGCAGCCAACAGGGTTACACCGGGGAGCTGTTTTTT.